One and the same sample provided the 28 T cell receptor beta chains below, sequenced in a study of response to subunit inactivated influenza vaccine. Using its own MiXCR run on the RT-PCR reads, TCRdb lists one record per CDR3 protein. In the table there are 170,000 or so distinct CDR3 sequences, roughly a tenth of which are singletons. The material was CD8+ T cells sorted from PBMCs, obtained approximately 25 months after vaccination. The origin of the receptors is a man aged 50 to 69 who received an inactivated influenza vaccine.

This clonotype was detected ten times or more. J is TRBJ2-5 and V is TRBV12-3 or TRBV12-4; TRBD2 agrees at 11 bases. V trimming: 3 bases; J trimming: 3 bases; junction bases outside the gene matches: 6. This CDR3 region has 16 residues. CDR3 sequence: CASSFLAGGPEETQYF. In nucleotides, the CDR3 is TGTGCCAGCAGTTTTTTAGCGGGGGGGCCTGAAGAGACCCAGTACTTC.

V is TRBV7-8 and J is TRBJ2-5; D might be TRBD1 (5 bases). The CDR3 is 15 amino acids. The V gene lost 1 base and the J gene lost 4 bases, with 13 bases spanning the gap. Germline V gene data show CDR1 as SGHVS and CDR2 as FQNEAQ. CDR3 coding DNA: TGTGCCAGCAGCTTAGGCTCAGGGTTCGGAGAGACCCAGTACTTC. Its translation is CASSLGSGFGETQYF.

This clonotype was observed a handful of times. The chain combines TRBV19 with TRBJ2-1, with TRBD1 matching over 8 bases. The V gene end was trimmed by 3 bases and the J gene end by 6 bases; junction bases not matched to a gene: 1. CDR1 and CDR2 (germline): LNHDA, SQIVND (reference sequence). The CDR3 is 13 residues long. CDR3: CASSIQGANEQFF. The CDR3 DNA follows: TGTGCCAGTAGTATCCAGGGGGCCAATGAGCAGTTCTTC.

This clonotype showed up many times. The chain recombines TRBV9 with TRBJ2-1; D is undetermined. The V end was cut by 0 bases, the J end by 6 bases, with 4 bases between. Germline V gene data show CDR1 as SGDLS and CDR2 as YYNGEE. The CDR3 is 12 amino acids. As DNA, the CDR3 is TGTGCCAGCAGCGTAGGCAGCAATGAGCAGTTCTTC. It yields the protein CASSVGSNEQFF.

The CDR3 DNA follows: TGTGCCCCGCGGGAGGGGAACACCGGGGAGCTGTTTTTT. Amino acid sequence: CAPREGNTGELFF. The gene calls are TRBV7-9 and TRBJ2-2; 9 bases are shared with TRBD2. The V gene's germline CDR1 is SEHNR and CDR2 FQNEAQ (reference sequence). There are 13 residues in the CDR3. V lost 11 bases and J lost 1; bases outside the gene matches: 2. Drawing the rest from reference TRBV7-9 and TRBJ2-2, the complete variable domain is DTGVSQNPRHKITKRGQNVTFRCDPISEHNRLYWYRQTLGQGPEFLTYFQNEAQLEKSRLLSDRFSAERPKGSFSTLEIQRTEQGDSAMYLCAPREGNTGELFFGEGSRLTVL.

The chain carries TRBV15 and TRBJ1-1; D is perhaps TRBD1 (5 bases). The CDR3 totals 15 residues. Trimming stripped 0 bases from V and 2 bases from J, with 10 bases between. Germline CDR1 LNHNV, CDR2 YYDKDF (reference sequence). The CDR3 DNA reads TGTGCCACCAGCAGAGATGGGCAGGGCAACACTGAAGCTTTCTTT. Its protein product is CATSRDGQGNTEAFF.

The sample holds a few counts of this clonotype. V and J are TRBV13 and TRBJ2-5; TRBD2 agrees at 8 bases. The V segment lost 0 bases and the J segment 4 bases; nucleotides outside the gene matches: 10. The CDR3 totals 17 residues. Germline V gene data show CDR1 as PRHDT and CDR2 as FYEKMQ (reference sequence). CDR3 sequence (DNA): TGTGCCAGCAGCTTAGGGACGGGAGGGCCCTCGGGAGAGACCCAGTACTTC. Translation: CASSLGTGGPSGETQYF. Full variable domain (missing parts from reference TRBV13 and TRBJ2-5): AAGVIQSPRHLIKEKRETATLKCYPIPRHDTVYWYQQGPGQDPQFLISFYEKMQSDKGSIPDRFSAQQFSDYHSELNMSSLELGDSALYFCASSLGTGGPSGETQYFGPGTRLLVL.

V gene TRBV29-1 combines with J gene TRBJ2-2; D might be TRBD1 or TRBD2, each matching 5 bases. Deletions cut 7 bases from V and 4 bases from J, with 16 bases between. Germline CDR1 reads SQVTM; CDR2 reads ANQGSEA. This CDR3 is built from 14 residues. The CDR3 here is CSAPTPGGTGELFF. Written as DNA, the CDR3 is TGCAGCGCCCCGACTCCTGGGGGCACCGGGGAGCTGTTTTTT.

The chain uses TRBV2 and TRBJ2-2, with TRBD1 identical over 9 bases. V trimming: 10 bases; J trimming: 7 bases; junction bases outside the gene matches: 7. Per the germline V gene, CDR1 is SNHLY and CDR2 is FYNNEI. This CDR3 spans 13 amino acids. The CDR3 reads CATLGTGIGELFF. The CDR3 DNA sequence: TGTGCCACCCTCGGGACAGGGATCGGGGAGCTGTTTTTT.

This chain connects TRBV5-5 to TRBJ1-6; weak D call: TRBD1 (5 bases). This CDR3 has 16 residues. Between the trimmed V and J ends, which lost 0 bases and 3 bases, there was a span of 10 bases. Per the germline V gene, CDR1 is SGHKS and CDR2 is YYEKEE (reference sequence). The CDR3: CASSLEAGNYNSPLHF. CDR3 in DNA: TGTGCCAGCAGCTTGGAAGCAGGGAACTATAATTCACCCCTCCACTTT. Based on the CDR3 plus reference TRBV5-5 and TRBJ1-6, the full variable domain is DAGVTQSPTHLIKTRGQQVTLRCSPISGHKSVSWYQQVLGQGPQFIFQYYEKEERGRGNFPDRFSARQFPNYSSELNVNALLLGDSALYLCASSLEAGNYNSPLHFGNGTRLTVT.

This sequence joins TRBV7-9 and TRBJ2-1; TRBD2 matches at 11 bases. The CDR3 length is 14 residues. Trimming took 6 bases from V and 4 from J; bases not matched to a gene: 2. The V gene's germline CDR1 is SEHNR and CDR2 FQNEAQ (reference sequence). DNA for the CDR3: TGTGCCAGCAGGTCTAGCGGGGGGTACAATGAGCAGTTCTTC. Protein product: CASRSSGGYNEQFF.

This clonotype was found many times. V usage is TRBV12-3 or TRBV12-4 and J usage is TRBJ2-2; D possibly corresponds to TRBD1 (5 bases). V was shortened by 3 bases and J by 6 bases, with 14 bases between the two germline ends. The CDR3 is 15 residues long. As DNA, the CDR3 is TGTGCCAGCAGTTTCGAGCAGGGTCGAGCCGGGGAGCTGTTTTTT. This encodes CASSFEQGRAGELFF.

This clonotype was seen at least ten times. J is TRBJ2-5 and V is TRBV4-3; D ambiguous. Germline V gene sequence: CDR1 LGHNA, CDR2 YSLEER. The CDR3 runs 15 residues. V was cut by 0 bases and J by 5 bases, with 13 bases left in between. Here the CDR3 reads CASSQEIPMGETQYF. The CDR3 DNA is TGCGCCAGCAGCCAAGAGATCCCCATGGGGGAGACCCAGTACTTC.

In this sample, this clonotype turned up a few times. The rearrangement links TRBV10-3 to TRBJ2-3; D unresolved. Trimming cost V 3 bases and J 0 bases, with 10 bases left between them. Per the germline V gene, CDR1 is ENHRY and CDR2 is SYGVKD. This CDR3 has 15 amino acids. The CDR3 region is CAISEPGSSTDTQYF. The DNA of the CDR3 is TGTGCCATCAGTGAACCCGGTTCTAGCACAGATACGCAGTATTTT.

A few counts support this clonotype. V is TRBV4-3 and J is TRBJ2-1; possible D gene TRBD2, 6 bases. Trimming stripped 0 bases from V and 2 bases from J, with 14 bases between. The CDR3 contains 17 residues. Germline V lookup: CDR1 LGHNA, CDR2 YSLEER. The CDR3 sequence: CASSQDRGSSAYNEQFF. The CDR3 nucleotides are TGCGCCAGCAGCCAAGATCGGGGTTCTAGCGCCTACAATGAGCAGTTCTTC.

Remarks on this clonotype: Possible read error: a much larger clone is one base away. The rearrangement links TRBV20-1 to TRBJ2-7; 8 bases align to TRBD1. CDR3 length: 12 amino acids. Germline V CDR1 and CDR2: DFQATT, SNEGSKA (reference sequence). V lost 5 bases to trimming and J lost 7 bases; unmatched junction nucleotides: 7. The CDR3 protein is CSAPQGAEEQYF. Written as DNA, the CDR3 is TGCAGTGCTCCGCAGGGGGCGGAAGAGCAGTACTTC.

This clonotype showed up just a few times. The gene calls are TRBV3-1 and TRBJ2-3, with D possibly being TRBD1 (6 bases). The CDR3 extends over 15 amino acids. From germline, CDR1 is LGHDT and CDR2 YNNKEL (reference sequence). The V and J ends lost 4 bases and 1 base respectively, with 12 bases between them. The CDR3 DNA follows: TGTGCCAGCAGCCTTGGGACACCCGGCACAGATACGCAGTATTTT. Protein: CASSLGTPGTDTQYF.

This clonotype was observed a handful of times. Germline is not matched at one junction end, which may reflect a read error. This rearrangement joins TRBV29-1 to TRBJ2-2; 13 bases match TRBD2. Germline loops: CDR1 SQVTM, CDR2 ANQGSEA. The CDR3 has 15 residues. The CDR3 DNA reads as TGCGGCGTTGAAGGACTAGCGGGAGTTAACGGGGAGCTGTTTTTT. It specifies CGVEGLAGVNGELFF.

This chain joins TRBV6-2 or TRBV6-3 and TRBJ2-7; D unclear. Between the trimmed V and J ends, which lost 0 bases and 3 bases, there was a span of 12 bases. The length of the CDR3 is 15 residues. Germline assignment: CDR1 MNHEY and CDR2 SVGEGT. The CDR3 protein is CASSYSMAVGYEQYF. The CDR3 coding sequence is TGTGCCAGCAGTTACTCCATGGCGGTGGGCTACGAGCAGTACTTC.

The chain combines TRBV29-1 with TRBJ1-5, with D possibly matching TRBD1 (5 bases). The CDR3 consists of 12 residues. The V end lost 4 bases, the J end lost 5 bases, and 9 bases lay between the germline ends. Germline CDR1 is SQVTM and CDR2 is ANQGSEA. This CDR3 is CSVAWGDQPQHF. For the CDR3, the DNA is TGCAGCGTTGCATGGGGCGATCAGCCCCAGCATTTT. Using reference TRBV29-1 and TRBJ1-5 for the parts outside the CDR3, the full variable domain is SAVISQKPSRDICQRGTSLTIQCQVDSQVTMMFWYRQQPGQSLTLIATANQGSEATYESGFVIDKFPISRPNLTFSTLTVSNMSPEDSSIYLCSVAWGDQPQHFGDGTRLSIL.

The rearrangement links TRBV29-1 to TRBJ2-1; TRBD2 matches at 10 bases. The CDR3 covers 14 residues. With V trimmed by 6 bases and J by 6 bases, 8 bases remained unmatched. The germline CDR1 and CDR2 sequences are SQVTM and ANQGSEA. CDR3: CSVEPSGSFNEQFF. The CDR3 DNA reads TGCAGCGTGGAACCTAGCGGGAGTTTCAATGAGCAGTTCTTC.

This clonotype was found many times. The V call is TRBV12-3 or TRBV12-4, the J call TRBJ2-1, with TRBD2 matching 7 bases. CDR3 size: 13 residues. V shed 4 bases, J shed 4 bases, and the junction held 1 base outside the gene matches. This CDR3 is CASSWGGYNEQFF. DNA for the CDR3: TGTGCCAGCAGTTGGGGGGGGTACAATGAGCAGTTCTTC.

There are a few counts of this clonotype. CDR3 bases: TGTGCCAGCAGCCCCGGGGGGGGAACCTACGAGCAGTACTTC. Translated, it gives CASSPGGGTYEQYF. The gene calls are TRBV7-8 and TRBJ2-7, with 8 bases fitting TRBD2. The length of the CDR3 is 14 residues. The germline CDR1 and CDR2 sequences are SGHVS and FQNEAQ. Trimming cost V 5 bases and J 2 bases; bases outside gene matches: 5.

This chain uses TRBV29-1 with TRBJ2-2; D not resolved. CDR1 and CDR2 (germline): SQVTM, ANQGSEA. V lost 7 bases, J lost 4 bases, and 10 bases lay in between. This CDR3 is built from 12 residues. The CDR3 reads CSADYPTGELFF. In nucleotides, the CDR3 is TGCAGCGCCGATTATCCCACCGGGGAGCTGTTTTTT.

This chain links TRBV20-1 with TRBJ2-5, with no clear D. Per the germline V gene, CDR1 is DFQATT and CDR2 is SNEGSKA (reference sequence). The CDR3 runs to 14 residues. V lost 0 bases to trimming and J lost 2 bases, with 10 bases between them. The CDR3: CSARDMADQETQYF. The CDR3 nucleotides read TGCAGTGCTAGAGATATGGCGGATCAAGAGACCCAGTACTTC.

This clonotype was picked up many times. The V and J genes are TRBV6-2 or TRBV6-3 and TRBJ2-1, with unresolved D. Germline loops: CDR1 MNHEY, CDR2 SVGEGT. The length of the CDR3 is 12 residues. Trimming took off 2 bases at V and 7 bases at J, with 6 bases between the two ends. CDR3 in DNA: TGTGCCAGCAGTTACACGATTAATGAGCAGTTCTTC. Amino acids: CASSYTINEQFF.

At least ten counts were recorded for this clonotype. This sequence joins TRBV27 and TRBJ1-2, with D tentatively TRBD1 (5 bases). The CDR3 totals 16 residues. V gave up 0 bases and J gave up 7 bases, with 18 bases separating them. Germline V CDR1 and CDR2: MNHEY, SMNVEV (reference sequence). DNA for the CDR3: TGTGCCAGCAGTTTATCCTTCGGCTCGGGGGAAAGTGGCTACACCTTC. This translates into CASSLSFGSGESGYTF.

The V gene is TRBV20-1, the J gene TRBJ1-5; D gene uncertain. CDR1 and CDR2 from the germline V gene are DFQATT and SNEGSKA (reference sequence). The length of the CDR3 is 15 residues. V shed 4 bases and J shed 0 bases, with 13 bases lying between them. In DNA form, the CDR3 reads TGCAGTGCTACCCCGCCGGGATATAGCAATCAGCCCCAGCATTTT. Protein sequence: CSATPPGYSNQPQHF.